The clone carrying this T cell receptor beta chain was recorded many times. The data stem from a study of T cell repertoires in cytomegalovirus infection. Germline-derived CDR1 and CDR2 are MGHRA and YSYEKL. V was clipped by 0 bases and J by 2 bases, with 10 bases between them. This CDR3 has 15 amino acids. TCRdb recomputed calls from the reads with MiXCR, one row per CDR3 protein. The table lists roughly 250,000 distinct CDR3 sequences, roughly 20% of them singletons, with about 20% in the top ten. The receptor was derived from a human donor in good health (CMV status not recorded). Some clones in this sample may be carry-over from other donors' samples. The chain combines TRBV4-1 with TRBJ1-1; possibly TRBD1 for D (6 bases). Sequenced sample: CD8+ T cells from PBMCs. CDR3 bases: TGCGCCAGCAGCCAAGAAGCAGGGGTAAACACTGAAGCTTTCTTT. This gives the protein CASSQEAGVNTEAFF.